The sequence of this TCR beta chain was determined in a study of T cells in tuberculosis. About the research overall: T cells were selected with CD1B tetramers loaded with glucose monomycolate.

TCR-alpha and TCR-beta chains were sequenced unpaired. Assay: immunoSEQ multiplex PCR; the TCRdb copy retains only in-frame clones and omits some. The sample has around 60,000 clones; about 76% are singletons. Cells were sorted from thawed PBMC rested overnight and stained with GMM-loaded CD1B tetramer, viability dye and anti-CD3. The lipid loaded on the CD1B tetramers was C32 glucose monomycolate from Rhodococcus equi. Before cryopreservation, the sorted PBMC lost their CD14-expressing monocytes. The CDR3 spans 13 residues. V was clipped by 3 bases and J by 1 base, with 7 bases between them. Germline V gene sequence: CDR1 SGHRS, CDR2 YFSETQ.

Sequenced sample: CD1b-GMM tetramer-negative cells sorted from PBMCs. The chain combines TRBV5-1 with TRBJ2-5; D is possibly TRBD2 (6 bases). The TCR comes from an adult woman with latent tuberculosis. For the CDR3, the DNA is TGCGCCAGCAGCTGGGGGGTCCAAGAGACCCAGTACTTC. Translation: CASSWGVQETQYF.